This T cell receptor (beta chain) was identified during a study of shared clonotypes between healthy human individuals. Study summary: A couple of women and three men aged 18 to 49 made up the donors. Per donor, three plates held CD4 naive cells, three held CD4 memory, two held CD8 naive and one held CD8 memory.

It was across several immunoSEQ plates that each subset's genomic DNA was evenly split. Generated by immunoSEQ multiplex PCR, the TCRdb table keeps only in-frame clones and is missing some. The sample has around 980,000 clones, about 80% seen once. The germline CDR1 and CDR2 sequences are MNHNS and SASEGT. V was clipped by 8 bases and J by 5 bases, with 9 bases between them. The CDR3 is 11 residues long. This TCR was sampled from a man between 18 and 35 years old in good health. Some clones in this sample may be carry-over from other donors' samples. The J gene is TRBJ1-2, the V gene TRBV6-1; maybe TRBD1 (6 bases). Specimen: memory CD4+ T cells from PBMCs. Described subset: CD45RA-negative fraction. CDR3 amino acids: CASSGQYGYTF. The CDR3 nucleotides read TGTGCCAGCTCCGGACAGTATGGCTACACCTTC.